This T cell receptor beta chain was found in a study of cytomegalovirus exposure and HLA in healthy donors. General study points: An analysis done earlier found most TCR beta V segments productive about 87% or about 30% of the time. Association of approximately 16,000 TCR beta sequences with HLA alleles was found at 0.05 false discovery rate in a later analysis. Across donors, presence/absence analyses took sequencing depth to be roughly uniform.

The donors (healthy individuals) were bone marrow donors. PCR involved 60 Vbeta and 13 Jbeta primers. The data were produced by immunoSEQ multiplex PCR, yet TCRdb's version contains in-frame clones alone and is incomplete. This sample has 180,000 or so clones, with roughly 85% found just once. Concerning this clone: Its antigen is unidentified. At the DNA level, this CDR3 is encoded by other sequences in the same sample as well.

Germline lookup yields CDR1 SSHAT and CDR2 FNYEAQ (reference sequence). Trimming shortened V by 11 bases and J by 3 bases, and 22 bases separated the two germline ends. The CDR3 contains 15 residues. What was sequenced was PBMCs. This TCR was sampled from a man between 18 and 35 years old in good health and CMV-seropositive. The genes are TRBV7-7 and TRBJ1-2, with a possible D match to TRBD1 (5 bases). In nucleotides, the CDR3 is TGTGCCCTGGACACAGGTCCAGGAAGGTACTATGGCTACACCTTC. It is translated as CALDTGPGRYYGYTF.